The next 26 T cell receptor beta chains were all read from a single sample in a study of cytomegalovirus exposure and HLA in healthy donors. PCR primers comprised 60 Vbeta and 13 Jbeta primers. The data were produced by immunoSEQ multiplex PCR, yet TCRdb's version contains in-frame clones alone and is incomplete. Counted here are about 69,000 clones, approximately 81% occurring once; the ten biggest clones make up 22%. The sample taken for sequencing was PBMCs. All receptors come from a woman between 25 and 40 years old in good health and CMV-seropositive.

The chain uses TRBV21-1 and TRBJ2-1; the listed D gene, TRBD2, was not tested against the DNA. TRBV21-1 is a known pseudogene. This CDR3 comprises 18 residues. CDR3 nucleotides: TGTGCCAGCAGCAAAGTTCGAGTCTCATTAGCTACCTACAATGAGCAGTTCTTC. It is translated as CASSKVRVSLATYNEQFF.

This clone was counted only a few times. The rearrangement joins TRBV4-2 to TRBJ2-1; TRBD2 agrees at 9 bases. The germline V gene encodes CDR1 LGHNA and CDR2 YNFKEQ. This CDR3 region has 15 residues. The trim removed 4 bases at V and 4 bases at J, leaving 5 bases unmatched. DNA of the CDR3: TGTGCCAGCAGCCCCCGACTAGCGGCGTACAATGAGCAGTTCTTC. Translated, it gives CASSPRLAAYNEQFF.

The rearrangement joins TRBV28 to TRBJ2-7, with 9 bases that match TRBD1. Trimming cost V 5 bases and J 5 bases; bases outside gene matches: 10. Germline assignment: CDR1 MDHEN and CDR2 SYDVKM. CDR3 length: 15 amino acids. CDR3 DNA: TGTGCCAGCAGTCCACTAGGCGGGACAGGGAACGAGCAGTACTTC. Encoded protein: CASSPLGGTGNEQYF.

The V gene is TRBV29-1, the J gene TRBJ2-5; 7 bases agree with TRBD1. The CDR3 length is 13 residues. Germline V gene lookup returns CDR1 SQVTM and CDR2 ANQGSEA. The trim removed 6 bases at V and 1 base at J, leaving 5 bases unmatched. CDR3 coding DNA: TGCAGCGTAGGACAGGCCAGCCAAGAGACCCAGTACTTC. Protein: CSVGQASQETQYF.

This clone was picked up one time. The chain recombines TRBV6-1 with TRBJ2-7, with D tentatively TRBD2 (6 bases). V lost 6 bases, J lost 2 bases, and 11 bases lay in between. Germline values: CDR1 MNHNS, CDR2 SASEGT. CDR3 size: 13 residues. CDR3 sequence reads: CASRYSGTYEQYF. For the CDR3, the DNA is TGTGCCAGCAGATATAGCGGTACCTACGAGCAGTACTTC.

V usage is TRBV25-1 and J usage is TRBJ2-5; D is perhaps TRBD2 (7 bases). The V gene's germline CDR1 is MGHDK and CDR2 SYGVNS. The length of the CDR3 is 14 residues. V shed 11 bases and J shed 5 bases, with 21 bases lying between them. The CDR3 sequence: CASSPAGALETQYF. The CDR3 nucleotides are TGTGCCTCTTCCCCTGCGGGGGCCCTCGAGACCCAGTACTTC.

V usage is TRBV6-1 and J usage is TRBJ1-5, with 8 bases that match TRBD1. Germline CDR1 is MNHNS and CDR2 is SASEGT. CDR3 length equals 13 residues. J lost 6 bases, V lost 6 bases, and 4 bases had no gene match. CDR3 sequence (DNA): TGTGCCAGCAGCGACAGGGGTAGTCAGCCCCAGCATTTT. Protein: CASSDRGSQPQHF.

The gene calls are TRBV4-3 and TRBJ1-3, with a tentative D call TRBD1 (6 bases). Trimming took 4 bases from V and 6 from J, leaving 13 bases between them. Germline V lookup: CDR1 LGHNA, CDR2 YSLEER. The CDR3 totals 14 residues. CDR3: CASSPTGSANTIYF. DNA of the CDR3: TGCGCCAGCAGCCCCACAGGGAGCGCAAACACCATATATTTT.

At least ten counts were recorded for this clone. The gene calls are TRBV28 and TRBJ2-1; D perhaps matches TRBD1 (5 bases). This CDR3 is 16 amino acids long. From germline, CDR1 is MDHEN and CDR2 SYDVKM. Trimming pared 1 base from V and 0 bases from J, leaving 10 bases between. CDR3: CASSLFRGASYNEQFF. The CDR3, as DNA: TGTGCCAGCAGTTTATTTAGGGGCGCCTCCTACAATGAGCAGTTCTTC.

The rearrangement joins TRBV29-1 to TRBJ2-7; 8 bases match TRBD2. V dropped 0 bases and J dropped 6; count of bases not matched to a gene: 1. This CDR3 contains 12 residues. Germline values: CDR1 SQVTM, CDR2 ANQGSEA. In nucleotides, the CDR3 is TGCAGCGTTGAAGAGGGACTAGGCGAGCAGTACTTC. Protein product: CSVEEGLGEQYF.

This clone has more than one count but fewer than ten. This rearrangement joins TRBV27 to TRBJ2-3; possibly TRBD2 for D (6 bases). V was pared by 6 bases and J by 4 bases, with 8 bases between. Germline CDR1 reads MNHEY; CDR2 reads SMNVEV (reference sequence). The CDR3 runs 12 residues. In DNA, the CDR3 is TGTGCCAGCAGGGAGGGTGCAGATACGCAGTATTTT. This codes for CASREGADTQYF.

This clone came up a few times. The chain joins TRBV6-1 to TRBJ1-4; D gene uncertain. The CDR3 is 14 residues long. Per the germline V gene, CDR1 is MNHNS and CDR2 is SASEGT. V was shortened by 2 bases and J by 8 bases, with 12 bases between the two germline ends. The CDR3 is CASSEKERGEKLFF. Written as DNA, the CDR3 is TGTGCCAGCAGTGAAAAGGAAAGAGGCGAAAAACTGTTTTTT.

The V gene is TRBV19, the J gene TRBJ1-5, with D possibly being TRBD1 (5 bases). Germline CDR1 LNHDA, CDR2 SQIVND (reference sequence). This CDR3 has 13 residues. Trimming cost V 3 bases and J 7 bases, with 10 bases left between them. The CDR3 DNA reads as TGTGCCAGTAGTATTCAGGGTGGGCAGCCCCAGCATTTT. Translating gives CASSIQGGQPQHF. Filled out from reference TRBV19 and TRBJ1-5, the complete variable domain reads DGGITQSPKYLFRKEGQNVTLSCEQNLNHDAMYWYRQDPGQGLRLIYYSQIVNDFQKGDIAEGYSVSREKKESFPLTVTSAQKNPTAFYLCASSIQGGQPQHFGDGTRLSIL.

The CDR3 loop is CASSLHISQGAWENTIYF. In DNA, the CDR3 is TGTGCCAGCAGCTTACATATTTCTCAGGGGGCTTGGGAGAACACCATATATTTT. The chain joins TRBV7-8 to TRBJ1-3; 8 nucleotides agree with TRBD1. J lost 7 bases, V lost 2 bases, and 16 bases had no gene match. Germline-derived CDR1 and CDR2 are SGHVS and FQNEAQ. The CDR3 runs 18 residues.

The V and J genes are TRBV30 and TRBJ2-7; 11 bases match TRBD1. Losses at the gene ends were 0 bases for V and 3 bases for J; bases not matched to a gene: 4. This CDR3 region has 15 residues. Germline CDR1 and CDR2: GTSNPN and SVGIG (reference sequence). This CDR3 is CAWSVLGQGGYEQYF. In DNA form, the CDR3 reads TGTGCCTGGAGTGTACTGGGACAGGGGGGCTACGAGCAGTACTTC.

The chain uses TRBV11-2 and TRBJ1-2, with D uncertain. Germline CDR1 reads SGHAT; CDR2 reads FQNNGV. The CDR3 sequence is 12 residues long. Trimming removed 0 bases from V and 4 bases from J, with 3 bases in between. The CDR3 loop is CASSLEAYGYTF. As DNA, the CDR3 is TGTGCCAGCAGCTTAGAGGCCTATGGCTACACCTTC.

The chain couples TRBV7-9 to TRBJ1-1; 7 bases are shared with TRBD1. CDR1 SEHNR and CDR2 FQNEAQ come from the germline V gene (reference sequence). The CDR3 extends over 12 amino acids. V shed 5 bases, J shed 6 bases, and the junction held 3 bases outside the gene matches. The CDR3 here is CASSRQGPEAFF. The CDR3 coding sequence is TGTGCCAGCAGCAGACAGGGTCCTGAAGCTTTCTTT.

This chain joins TRBV4-2 and TRBJ2-1; 13 positions match TRBD2. V was clipped by 7 bases and J by 9 bases; unmatched bases: 6. The CDR3 has 14 amino acids. The germline V gene encodes CDR1 LGHNA and CDR2 YNFKEQ. CDR3 DNA sequence: TGTGCCAGCATGCGGACTAGCGGGAGTTTTGAGCAGTTCTTC. This gives the protein CASMRTSGSFEQFF.

The gene calls are TRBV2 and TRBJ1-1; possible D gene TRBD1, 5 bases. The V gene's germline CDR1 is SNHLY and CDR2 FYNNEI. V shed 4 bases and J shed 1 base, with 10 bases lying between them. CDR3 size: 14 residues. CDR3 sequence (DNA): TGTGCCAGCAGTGTAGGGGAAGAGAACACTGAAGCTTTCTTT. Residues: CASSVGEENTEAFF.

Here the CDR3 DNA reads TGTGCCAGCAGTCAGGGCCGTAATGAAAAACTGTTTTTT. The encoded protein is CASSQGRNEKLFF. The rearrangement uses TRBV25-1 and TRBJ1-4; weak D call: TRBD1 (5 bases). V lost 5 bases, J lost 4 bases, and 8 bases lay in between. This CDR3 comprises 13 residues. Germline V gene sequence: CDR1 MGHDK, CDR2 SYGVNS.

The J gene is TRBJ1-3, the V gene TRBV29-1; no firm D call. Germline loops: CDR1 SQVTM, CDR2 ANQGSEA. V was cut by 3 bases and J by 4 bases, with 4 bases left in between. This CDR3 spans 11 amino acids. CDR3 in DNA: TGCAGCGTTGACAGGGGAAACACCATATATTTT. It is translated as CSVDRGNTIYF. The complete variable domain, with remaining parts taken from reference TRBV29-1 and TRBJ1-3, reads SAVISQKPSRDICQRGTSLTIQCQVDSQVTMMFWYRQQPGQSLTLIATANQGSEATYESGFVIDKFPISRPNLTFSTLTVSNMSPEDSSIYLCSVDRGNTIYFGEGSWLTVV.

This clone showed up just once. The rearrangement joins TRBV30 to TRBJ2-1; 8 bases line up with TRBD2. Germline trimming cut 0 bases from V and 5 bases from J; bases unmatched to any gene: 0. The CDR3 length is 13 residues. The germline gives CDR1 GTSNPN, CDR2 SVGIG (reference sequence). CDR3 amino acids: CAWSVLADNEQFF. The CDR3 nucleotides read TGTGCCTGGAGTGTACTAGCGGACAATGAGCAGTTCTTC. Using reference TRBV30 and TRBJ2-1 for the parts outside the CDR3, the full variable domain is SQTIHQWPATLVQPVGSPLSLECTVEGTSNPNLYWYRQAAGRGLQLLFYSVGIGQISSEVPQNLSASRPQDRQFILSSKKLLLSDSGFYLCAWSVLADNEQFFGPGTRLTVL.

V and J are TRBV5-4 and TRBJ2-1; 10 bases fit TRBD2. From germline, CDR1 is SGHNT and CDR2 YYREEE (reference sequence). The CDR3 contains 14 residues. Trimming removed 4 bases from V and 7 bases from J; junction bases left unmatched: 5. CDR3 nucleotides: TGTGCCAGCAGCGTAAGCGGGAGGGAAAATGAGCAGTTCTTC. Amino acids: CASSVSGRENEQFF.

This clone has a handful of counts. This chain uses TRBV6-5 with TRBJ2-2, with D perhaps TRBD2 (6 bases). V was shortened by 8 bases and J by 6 bases, with 19 bases between the two germline ends. The V gene's germline CDR1 is MNHEY and CDR2 SVGAGI. The CDR3 is made up of 15 amino acids. This CDR3 is CASSYVGRGAGELFF. In DNA, the CDR3 is TGTGCCAGCTCCTACGTCGGGAGAGGTGCCGGGGAGCTGTTTTTT.

The chain links TRBV4-3 to TRBJ1-1; the D gene is possibly TRBD1 (6 bases). V lost 8 bases, J lost 4 bases, and 14 bases lay in between. Germline loops: CDR1 LGHNA, CDR2 YSLEER. The CDR3 has 13 residues. In DNA, the CDR3 is TGCGCCAGCCAGCGGGGGGCGAGCACTGAAGCTTTCTTT. It encodes CASQRGASTEAFF.

This chain connects TRBV10-2 to TRBJ1-2; 8 bases agree with TRBD1. Germline CDR1 WSHSY, CDR2 SAAADI. V lost 8 bases and J lost 7; bases outside the gene matches: 6. The CDR3 sequence is 12 residues long. The CDR3 DNA sequence: TGCGCCAGCCCTGGACAGGGCTTTGGCTACACCTTC. Its translation is CASPGQGFGYTF.